This T cell receptor (beta chain) was sequenced for a study of shared clonotypes between healthy human individuals. Study results and limitations: Investigators collected only blood, and repertoires in tissues likely differ.

About this clone: Its antigen is unknown.

The assay was immunoSEQ multiplex PCR, and TCRdb's table has in-frame clones only and misses some. The sample holds roughly 500,000 clones, 75% to 85% seen once. The ends lost 5 bases at V and 1 base at J; junction bases unmatched: 2. CDR3 length: 14 residues. Germline-derived CDR1 and CDR2 are SGHNT and YENEEA. The chain uses TRBV11-3 and TRBJ2-5; 9 positions agree with TRBD1. Sequenced: PBMCs. The sequence was collected from a woman aged 40 to 49 in good health. Some clones in this sample may be carry-over from other donors' samples. The CDR3 DNA sequence: TGTGCCAGCAGCCGGGACAGGGTCCAAGAGACCCAGTACTTC. Protein: CASSRDRVQETQYF.